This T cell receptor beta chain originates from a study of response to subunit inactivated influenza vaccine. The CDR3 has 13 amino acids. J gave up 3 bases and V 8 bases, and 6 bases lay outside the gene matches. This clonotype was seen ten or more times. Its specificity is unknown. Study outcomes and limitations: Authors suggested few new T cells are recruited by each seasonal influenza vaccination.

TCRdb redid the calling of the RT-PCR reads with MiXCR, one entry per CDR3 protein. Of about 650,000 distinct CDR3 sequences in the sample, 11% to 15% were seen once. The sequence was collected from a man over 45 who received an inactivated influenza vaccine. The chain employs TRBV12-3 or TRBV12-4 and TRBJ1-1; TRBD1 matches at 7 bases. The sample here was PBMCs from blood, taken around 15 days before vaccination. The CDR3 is CASWGQWYTEAFF. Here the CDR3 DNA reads TGTGCCAGCTGGGGACAGTGGTACACTGAAGCTTTCTTT.